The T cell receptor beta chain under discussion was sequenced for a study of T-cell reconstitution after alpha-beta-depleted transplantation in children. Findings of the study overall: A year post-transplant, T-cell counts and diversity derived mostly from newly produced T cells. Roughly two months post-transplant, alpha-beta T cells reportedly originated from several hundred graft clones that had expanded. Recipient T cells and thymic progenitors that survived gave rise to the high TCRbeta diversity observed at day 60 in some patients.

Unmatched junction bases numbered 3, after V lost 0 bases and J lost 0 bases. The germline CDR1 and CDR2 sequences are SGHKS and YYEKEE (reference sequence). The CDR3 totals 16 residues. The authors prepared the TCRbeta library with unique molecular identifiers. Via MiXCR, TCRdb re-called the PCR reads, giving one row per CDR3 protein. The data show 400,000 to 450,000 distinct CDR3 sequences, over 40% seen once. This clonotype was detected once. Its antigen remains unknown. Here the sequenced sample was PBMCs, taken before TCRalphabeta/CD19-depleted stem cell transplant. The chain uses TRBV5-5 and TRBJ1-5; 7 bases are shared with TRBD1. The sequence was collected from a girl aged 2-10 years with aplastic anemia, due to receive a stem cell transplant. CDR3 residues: CASSLGGTVSNQPQHF. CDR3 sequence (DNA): TGTGCCAGCAGCTTGGGGGGGACAGTTAGCAATCAGCCCCAGCATTTT.